This T cell receptor (beta chain) stems from a study of T cells after posttransplantation cyclophosphamide. Study-wide results and caveats: Later blood repertoires were often dominated by clones from the donor CD8+ memory compartment. TRB overlap between skin or GI tissue T cells and blood was limited.

As concerns this clone: Its antigen remains unknown.

V lost 6 bases to trimming and J lost 0 bases, with 12 bases between them. CDR3 length equals 15 residues. Germline V gives CDR1 MNHEY, CDR2 SMNVEV (reference sequence). A marrow graft followed busulfan-fludarabine conditioning, with cyclophosphamide on days +3 and +4. Libraries were prepared by immunoSEQ multiplex PCR; TCRdb keeps only in-frame clonotypes and omits some of them. Of around 4,800 clones in the sample, around three quarters are singletons; the top ten hold around a sixth. Sequences were derived from PBMCs, sampled 362 days after allogeneic stem cell transplant with posttransplant cyclophosphamide. This sequence joins TRBV27 and TRBJ1-5; D unresolved. This TCR derives from a male patient between 60 and 69 years old who received an allogeneic stem cell transplant from an unrelated donor, was CMV-positive, and had acute GVHD only. Some T cells may have originated in the graft donor. This chain's CDR3 is CASSPARDSNQPQHF. DNA for the CDR3: TGTGCCAGCAGCCCAGCGAGGGATAGCAATCAGCCCCAGCATTTT.